This TCR beta chain comes out of a study of identical twins. Germline V gene lookup returns CDR1 SNHLY and CDR2 FYNNEI. The CDR3 loop spans 14 amino acids. The V and J ends lost 7 bases and 4 bases respectively, with 16 bases between them. There are a few counts of this clonotype. Its antigen is unidentified. Study-wide findings and caveats: Whereas memory repertoires showed no such difference, abundant cord blood beta clonotypes carried fewer insertions.

Template switching added a universal primer binding site, and final cDNA carried unique molecular identifiers. TCRdb re-derived calls from the 5' RACE reads in MiXCR, one entry per CDR3 protein. This table holds fewer than 450,000 distinct CDR3 sequences, 8.5% to 10% found once. Input material: naive T cells sorted from blood. The chain is built from TRBV2 and TRBJ2-5; tentatively, D is TRBD2 (6 bases). The clonotype originates from a woman aged 45 to 65 in good health. The CDR3 coding sequence is TGTGCCAGCAATCAAGTGGGGGGAGGAGAGACCCAGTACTTC. Its translation is CASNQVGGGETQYF.